This T cell receptor (beta chain) was identified in a study of T cell clonality in common variable immunodeficiency. Study-level results: Common variable immunodeficiency TCR beta sequences reportedly had fewer deletions and N-nucleotide insertions. Compared with controls, CVID subjects had fewer shared TCRbeta clones.

Ten or more counts support this clone. The antigen remains unidentified. The sequence runs out 3 residues before the end of the CDR3; the remainder is reconstructed from the germline J gene. Losses at the gene ends were 5 bases for V and 2 bases for J; bases not matched to a gene: 13. CDR3 length equals 17 residues. Produced via immunoSEQ multiplex PCR; TCRdb's table is partial and in-frame only. The sample has around 57,000 clones, none seen only once. Sequenced input: peripheral blood mononuclear cells. The TCR comes from a person aged 18 to 70 in good health. The V gene is TRBV12-3 or TRBV12-4, the J gene TRBJ2-3; 7 nucleotides match TRBD2. The covered CDR3 bases are TGTGCCAGCAGTCCCCGGCGGTGGGCGGGGGACACAGATACG. Protein: CASSPRRWAGDTDT. The whole CDR3 protein reads CASSPRRWAGDTDTQYF.